This T cell receptor beta chain was captured in a study of blood T cell repertoires in COVID-19. Study background: PBMCs, B-cell-depleted T cells, or T cells provided the cDNA or gDNA that made up the material.

TCRdb's table, derived via immunoSEQ multiplex PCR, lists solely in-frame clones and lacks some. Of some 400,000 clones listed, approximately 77% are singletons. Trimming at V came to 5 bases and at J to 3 bases, leaving 11 bases not matched to a gene. Germline-derived CDR1 and CDR2 are LNHDA and SQIVND (reference sequence). The CDR3 extends over 16 amino acids. Sequencing was carried out using peripheral blood. This chain connects TRBV19 to TRBJ1-1, with TRBD1 matching 8 bases. This TCR was recovered from a human donor with acute or convalescent COVID-19. The donor label of this sample is uncertain. The CDR3 nucleotides read TGTGCCAGTAGTGAAGGGACAGGAAGGTGGGACACTGAAGCTTTCTTT. Protein: CASSEGTGRWDTEAFF.